This TCR beta chain was sequenced in a study of blood T cell repertoires in COVID-19 (dated by TCRdb to 2018 to 2021). Regarding the complete study: Samples from collaborators originated in the United States, Italy and Spain and spanned both the acute and convalescent phases of COVID-19. The prospective study material was composed of cDNA or gDNA derived from T cells, B-cell-depleted T cells, or PBMCs. A de-identified subject ID, COVID-19 status, age in years and sex were almost always included in the sample metadata. The repertoires were made available in a free public database intended to serve as a resource for research on the immune response to SARS-CoV-2. The dataset comprised deeply sampled blood TCRbeta repertoires from subjects exposed to, actively infected with, or recovered from COVID-19. Where available, HLA class I and class II types were obtained from metadata supplied by the sample provider rather than from assay-based typing. Samples were obtained from the ongoing ImmuneRACE study (first 160 participants) and from some 1,200 subjects provided by 6 global collaborators. Results the study describes overall, beyond this receptor: The quantity of clinical and demographic metadata differed by source and by participant and was supplied without curation.

Each collaborating institution followed its own protocols to collect whole blood in K2EDTA tubes. For TCRbeta analysis, collaborators shipped samples in one of three forms: frozen whole blood, isolated PBMCs, or DNA extracted from either of those sample types. This clone has a handful of counts. The antigen this receptor binds is unknown. No per-base quality is available; no much larger clone lies one base away. The germline V gene provides CDR1 MGHDK and CDR2 SYGVNS. From its cysteine to its phenylalanine, the CDR3 spans 14 amino acids. Only the CDR3 region is kept as DNA, spanning 42 bases read in frame from base 1. V gives up 4 bases and J gives up 4 bases, and the segment between their germline ends measures 13 bases. TCRbeta CDR3 regions were amplified from genomic DNA by means of the immunoSEQ Assay, a bias-controlled multiplex PCR. The study's own analysis went as follows. Nucleated cell counts per sample were estimated from amplification of reference gene primers within the assay. To quantify the absolute abundance of each unique TCRbeta CDR3 rearrangement, sequence reads were collapsed and filtered. For each sample, productive Simpson clonality was calculated as the square root of Simpson's diversity index over productive rearrangements. Held by TCRdb, this immuneACCESS table contains in-frame sequences only and omits some clones. Under half of the omission traces to an unresolved V gene where checked; the cause of the rest is unknown. That table gives V, J and clone size, and the DNA gave D and trimming. In all, the sample holds a few hundred thousand clones, and 83% of those were seen once. The ten top clones hold about 1.2% of the sample.

The chain is encoded by TRBV25-1 joined to TRBJ1-2, with TRBD1 as a weak D call on 6 bases. This TCR came from a woman aged 45-60 years with acute or convalescent COVID-19. Specimen: peripheral blood. The DNA reads as follows: TGTGCCAGCAGTGGCCGACAGGACGTCTATGGCTACACCTTC. It codes for CASSGRQDVYGYTF.